Reported below is one TCR beta chain. Its antigen target is currently unknown. Per-nucleotide qualities are absent, and no much larger clonotype sits a single base away. CDR1 is given as SGHTA and CDR2 as FQGNSA, both from the germline V gene. The CDR3 sequence holds 15 residues, the cysteine and phenylalanine included. Just CDR3 DNA is preserved here, 45 bases in frame from base 1. V has 0 bases trimmed and J has 3 bases trimmed; junction bases matching no gene number 4. The data stem from a study of control samples from healthy donors and cancer patients (dated by TCRdb to about 2020). The library came from the immunoSEQ multiplex PCR assay. TCRdb stores this immuneACCESS table with in-frame sequences only. Part of the clones is absent; in the studies checked, under half of the shortfall reflects unresolved V genes, and no reason is known for the rest. This sample has over 45,000 clones in its table, and over 85% of those were observed once. Of the sample, roughly 1.5% is held by the ten largest clones.

The clonotype originates from a man aged 40-49 years with colorectal cancer. The chain is encoded by TRBV7-2 joined to TRBJ2-7, and 8 bases in between align with TRBD1. The sequenced material came from PBMCs. The nucleotide sequence is TGTGCCAGCAGCTTAGCCGGGACAGGCGACTACGAGCAGTACTTC. Its translation reads: CASSLAGTGDYEQYF.